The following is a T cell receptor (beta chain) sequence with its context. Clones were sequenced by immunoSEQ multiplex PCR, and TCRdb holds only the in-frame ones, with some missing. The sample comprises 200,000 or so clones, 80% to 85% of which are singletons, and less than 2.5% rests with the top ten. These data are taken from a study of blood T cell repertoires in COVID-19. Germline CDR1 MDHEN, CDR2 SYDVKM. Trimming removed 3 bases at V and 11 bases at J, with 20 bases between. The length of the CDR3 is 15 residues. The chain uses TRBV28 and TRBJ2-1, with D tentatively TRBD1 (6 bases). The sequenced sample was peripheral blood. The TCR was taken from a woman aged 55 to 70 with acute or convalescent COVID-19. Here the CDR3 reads CASSLVLQGGGKQFF. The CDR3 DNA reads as TGTGCCAGCAGTTTGGTACTACAGGGCGGTGGCAAGCAGTTCTTC.